Presented here are 21 T cell receptor beta chains from one specimen sequenced in a study of shared clonotypes between healthy human individuals. CD45RO-negative, CCR7-selected cells formed the naive CD8 fraction, which excluded terminally differentiated effector memory CD45RA+ cells. Repertoires were generated with immunoSEQ multiplex PCR, while TCRdb's copy carries only in-frame clones and drops some. Seen here are roughly 2,000,000 clones, about 95% observed once, and the top ten hold 0.9% to 1.5%. Sequencing used naive CD8+ T cells sorted from blood. The receptors derive from a young man in good health.

This chain connects TRBV4-1 to TRBJ2-3; 14 nucleotides agree with TRBD2. In germline, CDR1 is MGHRA, CDR2 YSYEKL. V was pared by 4 bases and J by 6 bases, with 3 bases of the junction left unmatched. This CDR3 has 15 amino acids. CDR3 sequence: CASSPGTSGGDTQYF. CDR3 nucleotide sequence: TGCGCCAGCAGCCCTGGGACTAGCGGGGGTGATACGCAGTATTTT.

The chain uses TRBV4-1 and TRBJ1-3, with D unclear. Germline V gene data show CDR1 as MGHRA and CDR2 as YSYEKL. CDR3 length: 13 amino acids. Trimming removed 2 bases from V and 6 bases from J, with 8 bases in between. This CDR3 reads CASSQKGENTIYF. The CDR3, as DNA: TGCGCCAGCAGCCAAAAAGGAGAAAACACCATATATTTT.

In regard to this clone: The sample holds other DNA sequences that translate to the same CDR3. V and J are TRBV7-9 and TRBJ1-3; D is ambiguous. There are 13 residues in the CDR3. CDR1 and CDR2 from the germline V gene are SEHNR and FQNEAQ (reference sequence). V gave up 3 bases and J gave up 4 bases, with 7 bases separating them. The CDR3 here is CASSFGEGNTIYF. CDR3 coding DNA: TGTGCCAGCAGCTTTGGGGAAGGAAACACCATATATTTT. Supplemented by reference TRBV7-9 and TRBJ1-3, the full variable domain reads DTGVSQNPRHKITKRGQNVTFRCDPISEHNRLYWYRQTLGQGPEFLTYFQNEAQLEKSRLLSDRFSAERPKGSFSTLEIQRTEQGDSAMYLCASSFGEGNTIYFGEGSWLTVV.

The V call is TRBV7-9, the J call TRBJ2-1; TRBD2 matches at 8 bases. The CDR3 extends over 15 amino acids. With 0 bases clipped from V and 7 bases from J, the junction kept 5 bases outside the gene matches. CDR1 SEHNR and CDR2 FQNEAQ come from the germline V gene (reference sequence). CDR3 DNA sequence: TGTGCCAGCAGCTTAGCGTCGGGAGGGATGAATGAGCAGTTCTTC. This translates into CASSLASGGMNEQFF.

The J gene is TRBJ2-3, the V gene TRBV27; no clear D. The CDR3 contains 14 residues. Per germline, CDR1 MNHEY and CDR2 SMNVEV (reference sequence). V shed 3 bases and J shed 3 bases, with 10 bases lying between them. CDR3 DNA: TGTGCCAGCAGTTTTTGGGAAGGGACAGATACGCAGTATTTT. This sequence encodes CASSFWEGTDTQYF.

This chain links TRBV27 with TRBJ2-3; 7 bases are a match to TRBD2. V lost 0 bases and J lost 3; bases outside the gene matches: 12. This CDR3 has 18 amino acids. The germline CDR1 and CDR2 sequences are MNHEY and SMNVEV (reference sequence). The CDR3: CASSLSTAGEINTDTQYF. The CDR3 region has the DNA TGTGCCAGCAGTTTATCGACGGCGGGGGAGATTAATACAGATACGCAGTATTTT.

The rearrangement links TRBV7-9 to TRBJ2-2; TRBD2 is a possible D gene (5 bases). The germline V gene encodes CDR1 SEHNR and CDR2 FQNEAQ (reference sequence). CDR3 length: 16 residues. V was shortened by 5 bases and J by 1 base, with 14 bases between the two germline ends. The CDR3 nucleotides are TGTGCCAGCAGCGCTAGCACTAGTTTGAACACCGGGGAGCTGTTTTTT. Its protein is CASSASTSLNTGELFF.

This chain uses TRBV5-4 with TRBJ1-2; maybe TRBD1 (6 bases). The V gene lost 2 bases and the J gene lost 3 bases, with 11 bases spanning the gap. CDR3 length: 14 residues. Germline lookup yields CDR1 SGHNT and CDR2 YYREEE (reference sequence). The CDR3 here is CASSFRGSDYGYTF. In DNA form, the CDR3 reads TGTGCCAGCAGCTTCAGGGGTTCGGACTATGGCTACACCTTC.

The gene calls are TRBV14 and TRBJ2-1; 9 bases align to TRBD2. This CDR3 is built from 20 residues. The J segment lost 0 bases and the V segment lost 4 bases, leaving 16 bases of the junction unmatched. Germline V gene lookup returns CDR1 SGHDN and CDR2 FVKESK. CDR3 region: CASSPTGLAFLLSSYNEQFF. The CDR3 DNA follows: TGTGCCAGCAGCCCCACGGGACTAGCTTTTCTCCTGAGCTCCTACAATGAGCAGTTCTTC.

The gene calls are TRBV27 and TRBJ1-5; D may be TRBD1 (6 bases). Germline V CDR1 and CDR2: MNHEY, SMNVEV (reference sequence). CDR3 length: 15 amino acids. Trimming removed 1 base at V and 8 bases at J, with 15 bases between. CDR3 region: CASSLWGPSGEPQHF. CDR3 DNA: TGTGCCAGCAGTTTATGGGGGCCTTCCGGGGAGCCCCAGCATTTT.

V is TRBV27 and J is TRBJ2-7; D might be TRBD1 (6 bases). This CDR3 spans 16 amino acids. The V end lost 3 bases, the J end lost 1 base, and 16 bases lay between the germline ends. Germline V gene sequence: CDR1 MNHEY, CDR2 SMNVEV (reference sequence). CDR3 nucleotides: TGTGCCAGCAGTTTTTCGGCAGGGGATTTTTCCTACGAGCAGTACTTC. It yields the protein CASSFSAGDFSYEQYF.

This clone came up once. This chain connects TRBV27 to TRBJ2-7, with a tentative D call TRBD1 (7 bases). V was clipped by 2 bases and J by 6 bases, with 14 bases between them. CDR3 size: 14 residues. From germline, CDR1 is MNHEY and CDR2 SMNVEV (reference sequence). As DNA, the CDR3 is TGTGCCAGCAGTTTAATCCAGGGGGGCGGCGAGCAGTACTTC. This gives the protein CASSLIQGGGEQYF.

The chain joins TRBV9 to TRBJ1-2, with a weak D call TRBD1 (5 bases). Deletions cut 2 bases from V and 8 bases from J, with 10 bases between. The CDR3 spans 12 residues. Germline values: CDR1 SGDLS, CDR2 YYNGEE. CDR3 sequence: CASSVGAGGYTF. The CDR3 coding sequence is TGTGCCAGCAGCGTTGGGGCGGGCGGCTACACCTTC. The full variable domain, its missing parts supplied by reference TRBV9 and TRBJ1-2, is DSGVTQTPKHLITATGQRVTLRCSPRSGDLSVYWYQQSLDQGLQFLIQYYNGEERAKGNILERFSAQQFPDLHSELNLSSLELGDSALYFCASSVGAGGYTFGSGTRLTVV.

The chain combines TRBV6-1 with TRBJ2-7; 9 nucleotides agree with TRBD2. The germline V gene encodes CDR1 MNHNS and CDR2 SASEGT. The CDR3 contains 18 residues. The V and J ends lost 1 base and 5 bases, in that order; junction bases with no gene match: 15. CDR3 residues: CASSEVRGLVAGDDEQYF. The CDR3 DNA sequence: TGTGCCAGCAGTGAAGTGAGAGGGCTAGTAGCGGGAGATGACGAGCAGTACTTC.

The chain has TRBV19 and TRBJ2-5; the D call may be TRBD1 or TRBD2 (6 bases each). The CDR3 contains 20 residues. V lost 0 bases and J lost 5, with 28 bases in between. Germline loops: CDR1 LNHDA, CDR2 SQIVND (reference sequence). CDR3 DNA: TGTGCCAGTAGTATAGAGTTGATTTTGGGGGGCTCCGAGGAGATGGAGACCCAGTACTTC. It is translated as CASSIELILGGSEEMETQYF. Full variable domain (remainder filled in from reference TRBV19 and TRBJ2-5): DGGITQSPKYLFRKEGQNVTLSCEQNLNHDAMYWYRQDPGQGLRLIYYSQIVNDFQKGDIAEGYSVSREKKESFPLTVTSAQKNPTAFYLCASSIELILGGSEEMETQYFGPGTRLLVL.

This chain connects TRBV27 to TRBJ2-1; 10 nucleotides line up with TRBD2. The germline CDR1 and CDR2 sequences are MNHEY and SMNVEV (reference sequence). The CDR3 contains 15 residues. The V gene end was trimmed by 2 bases and the J gene end by 6 bases; junction bases not matched to a gene: 4. The CDR3 spells CASSLLAGEANEQFF. As DNA, the CDR3 is TGTGCCAGCAGTTTACTAGCGGGAGAGGCCAATGAGCAGTTCTTC.

The chain recombines TRBV10-3 with TRBJ1-2, with a possible D match to TRBD1 (5 bases). CDR3 length: 15 residues. V lost 0 bases to trimming and J lost 1 base, with 9 bases between them. CDR1 and CDR2 (germline): ENHRY, SYGVKD. CDR3 DNA: TGTGCCATCAGTGAGTCGACGGGACTTAACTATGGCTACACCTTC. Translated: CAISESTGLNYGYTF.

The chain has TRBV27 and TRBJ2-1; 8 bases align to TRBD2. Germline CDR1 and CDR2: MNHEY and SMNVEV (reference sequence). CDR3 length equals 17 residues. V lost 2 bases and J lost 1; bases outside the gene matches: 7. CDR3 bases: TGTGCCAGCAGTTTAGGGAGCGGGAGTGGTTCCTACAATGAGCAGTTCTTC. Translation gives CASSLGSGSGSYNEQFF.

The rearrangement uses TRBV27 and TRBJ1-6; D possibly corresponds to TRBD1 (6 bases). Trimming shortened V by 3 bases and J by 6 bases, and 12 bases separated the two germline ends. This CDR3 contains 15 residues. Per germline, CDR1 MNHEY and CDR2 SMNVEV (reference sequence). CDR3 loop: CASSLGAGSNSPLHF. CDR3 DNA: TGTGCCAGCAGTTTGGGGGCCGGGAGTAATTCACCCCTCCACTTT.

This clone was picked up one time. The chain combines TRBV5-6 with TRBJ2-7; D unclear. This CDR3 contains 14 residues. Germline V gene sequence: CDR1 SGHDT, CDR2 YYEEEE. Trimming pared 3 bases from V and 4 bases from J, leaving 14 bases between. The CDR3 DNA reads TGTGCCAGCAGCTCGTCAGGACCCCTTTACGAGCAGTACTTC. The encoded protein is CASSSSGPLYEQYF.

The chain combines TRBV10-1 with TRBJ2-2; D ambiguous. V lost 4 bases and J 5 bases, leaving 8 bases between the germline ends. The CDR3 has 13 residues. Germline V gene lookup returns CDR1 WNHNN and CDR2 SYGVQD (reference sequence). CDR3 residues: CASSADGTGELFF. In DNA, the CDR3 is TGCGCCAGCAGTGCGGACGGTACCGGGGAGCTGTTTTTT.